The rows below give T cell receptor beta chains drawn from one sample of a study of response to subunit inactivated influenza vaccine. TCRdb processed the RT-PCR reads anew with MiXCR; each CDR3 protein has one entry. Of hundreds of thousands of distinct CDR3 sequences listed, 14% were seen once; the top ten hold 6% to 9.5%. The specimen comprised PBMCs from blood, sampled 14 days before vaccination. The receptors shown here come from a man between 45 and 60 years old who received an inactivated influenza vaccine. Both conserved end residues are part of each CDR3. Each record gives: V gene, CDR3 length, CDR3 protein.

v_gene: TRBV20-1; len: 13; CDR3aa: CSARGSGGVRQFF
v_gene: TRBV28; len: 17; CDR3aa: CASRELAGDPRGETQYF
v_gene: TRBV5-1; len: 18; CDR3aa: CASSFFGGLRDNPYGYTF
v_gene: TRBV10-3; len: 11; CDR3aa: CAISEGGEAFF
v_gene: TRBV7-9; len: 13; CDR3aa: CAMQMANTGELFF
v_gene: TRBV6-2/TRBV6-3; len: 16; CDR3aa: CASSPTGLAGVDEQFF
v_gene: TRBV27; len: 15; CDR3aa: CASSLSMTGIQPQHF
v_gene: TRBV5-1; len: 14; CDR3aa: CASSLGLSGGEQFF
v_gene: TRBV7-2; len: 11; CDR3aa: CASSLGMGRYF
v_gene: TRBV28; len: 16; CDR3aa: CASSSPGGGSTDTQYF
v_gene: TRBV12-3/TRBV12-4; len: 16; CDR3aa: CASRGRGSSGANVLTF
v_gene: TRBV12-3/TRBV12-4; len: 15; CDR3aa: CASSLQPHRGRGYTF
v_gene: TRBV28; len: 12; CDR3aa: CASRTAAGEAFF
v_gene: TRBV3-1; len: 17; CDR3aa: CASSRQTSGGIQETQYF
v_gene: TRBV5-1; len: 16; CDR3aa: CASSRGDRGFGNTIYF
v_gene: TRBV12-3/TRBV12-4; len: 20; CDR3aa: CASSLRPGQGRWGLSGELFF
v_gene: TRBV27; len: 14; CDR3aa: CARGHSDRVGEQYF
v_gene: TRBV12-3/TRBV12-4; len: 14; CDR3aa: CASSLAGGHQKLFF
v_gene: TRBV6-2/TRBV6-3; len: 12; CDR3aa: CASSLAVSIQYF
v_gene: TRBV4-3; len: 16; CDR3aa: CASSQNLGPGADTQYF
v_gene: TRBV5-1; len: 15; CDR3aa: CASNRAGGPYDEQFF
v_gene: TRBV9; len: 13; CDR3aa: CASSDGPFTEAFF
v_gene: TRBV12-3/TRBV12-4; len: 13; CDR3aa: CASSKTGFNEQFF
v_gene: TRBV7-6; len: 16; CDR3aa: CASSLAPNLGHSPLHF
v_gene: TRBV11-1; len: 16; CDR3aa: CASRLPPGPRANEQFF
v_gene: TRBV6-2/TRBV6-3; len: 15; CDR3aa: CASKNRDGSNQPQHF
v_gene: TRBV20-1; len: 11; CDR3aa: CSAGTGFEQYF
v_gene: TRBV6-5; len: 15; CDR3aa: CASSYGLSSYNEQFF
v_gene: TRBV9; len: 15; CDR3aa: CASSVASGRLSEQFF
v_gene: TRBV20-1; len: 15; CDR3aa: CSARDRRGSDSPLHF
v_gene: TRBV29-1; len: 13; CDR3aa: CSVPSGTYNEQFF
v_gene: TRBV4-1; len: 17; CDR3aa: CASSQEEPSGVNQPQHF
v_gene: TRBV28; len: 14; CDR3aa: CASSLKSPAGELFF
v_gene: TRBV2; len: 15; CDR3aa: CASSLGRSFSYEQYF
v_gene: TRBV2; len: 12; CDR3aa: CASSEGLETQYF
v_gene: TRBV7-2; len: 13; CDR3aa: CASSFGTGSALHF
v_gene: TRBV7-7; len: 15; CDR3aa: CASSLGGQRTDTQYF